Listed here is a single TCR beta chain. Its matching antigen is unknown. The source of the sample is a study of cytomegalovirus exposure and HLA in healthy donors. Study results and caveats: The CMV antigen specificity of a few CMV-associated chains was confirmed through in vitro analysis.

V trimming: 4 bases; J trimming: 1 base; junction bases outside the gene matches: 5. In germline, CDR1 is SGHRS, CDR2 YFSETQ. The CDR3 runs 15 residues. Clones were read by immunoSEQ multiplex PCR, and TCRdb kept only the in-frame ones, dropping some. The sample lists approximately 59,000 clones; around 93% were seen once. V and J are TRBV5-1 and TRBJ2-7; TRBD1 matches at 10 bases. This clonotype was sampled from a woman aged 18 to 35 in good health and CMV-seropositive. Source material: PBMCs. CDR3 residues: CASSLGQGESYEQYF. The CDR3 coding sequence is TGCGCCAGCAGCCTAGGACAGGGGGAATCCTACGAGCAGTACTTC.